The 12 T cell receptor beta chains given below trace back to one sample, sequenced in a study of tumor and adjacent non-tumor tissue in lung cancer. No cell sorting was done before RNA was extracted from the tissue. A modified ARM-PCR protocol with three rounds of nested PCR amplified TCRbeta. Using its own MiXCR run on the multiplex PCR reads, TCRdb lists one record per CDR3 protein. The sample yields about 80,000 distinct CDR3 sequences, approximately 72% seen once. The sequenced sample was lung tumor tissue. Receptors were obtained from a woman in her thirties or forties with non-small cell lung cancer.

The genes are TRBV4-2 and TRBJ2-1; D is uncertain. The CDR3 length is 13 residues. V shed 7 bases and J shed 6 bases, with 13 bases lying between them. Germline V CDR1 and CDR2: LGHNA, YNFKEQ. CDR3 in amino acids: CASNLALRNEQFF. The CDR3 coding sequence is TGTGCCAGCAACCTGGCCCTACGCAATGAGCAGTTCTTC.

As to this clonotype: Mismatch with germline at one junction end may stem from a read error. The chain combines TRBV4-1 with TRBJ2-3, with D tentatively TRBD2 (5 bases). There are 18 residues in the CDR3. Germline V gene sequence: CDR1 MGHRA, CDR2 YSYEKL. CDR3 sequence: CARSQDIQIARGWDTQYF. CDR3 bases: TGCGCCAGGAGCCAAGACATCCAAATAGCGAGAGGCTGGGATACGCAGTATTTT.

Remarks on this clonotype: In this CDR3 the conserved last residue, phenylalanine or tryptophan, is missing, so a read error is likely. V is TRBV29-1 and J is TRBJ2-7; 8 nucleotides match TRBD1. The germline V gene has CDR1 SQVTM and CDR2 ANQGSEA. After removal of 2 bases from V and 3 bases from J, the junction contained 12 bases not matched to a gene. The CDR3 totals 16 residues. The CDR3 sequence is CSVEQDRDRRYYEQYL. CDR3 nucleotide sequence: TGCAGCGTTGAACAAGACCGGGACAGGAGATACTACGAGCAGTACCTC.

Concerning this clonotype itself: One end of the junction varies from germline; a read error may be responsible. This chain uses TRBV2 with TRBJ2-4, with TRBD1 matching over 7 bases. CDR1 is SNHLY and CDR2 is FYNNEI in the germline V gene. The CDR3 is 17 residues long. For the CDR3, the DNA is TGTGCTAGCAGTGAGAGAGGGTGGGACAGCTCCAAAAACATTCAGTACTTC. Encoded protein: CASSERGWDSSKNIQYF.

On this clonotype: In this CDR3 the conserved last residue, phenylalanine or tryptophan, is missing, so a read error is likely. V and J are TRBV14 and TRBJ2-2; no clear D gene. Germline V CDR1 and CDR2: SGHDN, FVKESK. The CDR3 consists of 11 residues. The CDR3 DNA sequence: TGTGCCAGCAGCCACACAGGGGAGCTGTTTTAT. Its translation: CASSHTGELFY.

Comments on this clonotype: The junction and the germline gene differ at one end; a read error may be behind it. The chain carries TRBV10-3 and TRBJ1-2, with 9 positions matching TRBD1. The V gene's germline CDR1 is ENHRY and CDR2 SYGVKD. CDR3 length: 15 residues. In nucleotides, the CDR3 is TGTGTCATCATCGAAGAGGACAGGGGTGGGTATGGCTACACCTTC. This codes for CVIIEEDRGGYGYTF.

Details on this clonotype: The junction and the germline gene differ at one end; a read error may be behind it. This chain joins TRBV24-1 and TRBJ1-2; 9 positions match TRBD1. Germline lookup yields CDR1 KGHDR and CDR2 SFDVKD. This CDR3 is built from 14 residues. CDR3 residues: CASSDPGTGKGYTF. The DNA for the CDR3 is TGTGCCTCCAGTGATCCCGGGACAGGGAAAGGCTACACCTTC.

Worth noting for this clonotype: A read error may account for a junction end that differs from germline. The V gene is TRBV11-2, the J gene TRBJ2-3; TRBD2 matches at 8 bases. From germline, CDR1 is SGHAT and CDR2 FQNNGV. The CDR3 sequence is 15 residues long. CDR3 residues: CTSSLGTRETDTQYF. CDR3 nucleotides: TGTACCAGCAGCTTAGGGACTAGAGAGACAGATACGCAGTATTTT.

This clonotype was counted only a few times. The chain couples TRBV9 to TRBJ2-1; 8 bases map to TRBD2. Germline V gives CDR1 SGDLS, CDR2 YYNGEE. J gave up 4 bases and V 3 bases, and 6 bases lay outside the gene matches. The CDR3 contains 15 residues. The CDR3 is CASSEEAGGYNEQFF. DNA of the CDR3: TGTGCCAGCAGCGAGGAGGCGGGGGGTTACAATGAGCAGTTCTTC.

This clonotype was recorded only once. The conserved phenylalanine or tryptophan normally closing the CDR3 is absent here, so this likely arose from a read error. This chain connects TRBV28 to TRBJ1-3; TRBD1 might be the D (5 bases). Trimming took 3 bases from V and 2 from J, leaving 26 bases between them. From germline, CDR1 is MDHEN and CDR2 SYDVKM. The CDR3 totals 20 residues. The CDR3 DNA reads as TGTGCCAGCAGTTTGGCGGGGGTTAGGGGTGTAATTCCTCCTGGAAACACCATATATGTT. This sequence encodes CASSLAGVRGVIPPGNTIYV.

This clonotype was detected a few times. At one boundary the junction diverges from the germline segment, which might be a read error. The CDR3 nucleotides are TGTGCCTGCAGTTACTCCCAGACAAGCTCTGGAAACACCATATATTTT. It codes for CACSYSQTSSGNTIYF. V gene TRBV6-5 combines with J gene TRBJ1-3; D unresolved. Germline V gene data show CDR1 as MNHEY and CDR2 as SVGAGI. The CDR3 consists of 16 residues.

The chain links TRBV12-3 or TRBV12-4 to TRBJ2-5; possibly TRBD2 for D (6 bases). The CDR3 length is 16 residues. The CDR3 spells CTSSLPIAFSVETQYF. As DNA, the CDR3 is TGTACTAGCAGTCTCCCAATAGCGTTTTCGGTAGAGACCCAGTACTTC.